This entry lists 15 T cell receptor beta chains sequenced from one sample in a study of spatial heterogeneity in lung cancer. A single record per CDR3 protein comes from TCRdb applying MiXCR to the 5' RACE reads. The sample lists tens of thousands of distinct CDR3 sequences; 8.4% were seen once. This sample's time point: sample taken at primary tumor resection. No cells were sorted before sequencing. The whole RNA sequenced was extracted from tumor, nontumor lung or frozen PBMC. The sample here was PBMCs, taken at surgery. Source of these receptors: a female donor with early-stage non-small cell lung cancer.

V usage is TRBV12-5 and J usage is TRBJ2-1, with 12 bases matching TRBD2. There are 18 residues in the CDR3. Germline CDR1 LGHNT, CDR2 FRNRAP. Losses at the gene ends were 2 bases for V and 0 bases for J; bases not matched to a gene: 5. CDR3 amino acids: CASGLLTSGGSSYNEQFF. DNA of the CDR3: TGTGCTAGTGGTTTGCTTACTAGCGGGGGGAGCTCCTACAATGAGCAGTTCTTC.

A few counts support this clonotype. This sequence joins TRBV29-1 and TRBJ2-2, with D possibly TRBD2 on 6 matching bases. CDR1 SQVTM and CDR2 ANQGSEA come from the germline V gene. The V gene lost 8 bases and the J gene lost 6 bases, with 25 bases spanning the gap. This CDR3 is built from 16 residues. The CDR3 nucleotides are TGCAGCCGAACCGACTCGACTAGTCAAGGCGCCGGGGAGCTGTTTTTT. Its translation: CSRTDSTSQGAGELFF.

The J gene is TRBJ2-2, the V gene TRBV7-9; possibly TRBD1 for D (5 bases). Trimming left V 4 bases short and J 0 bases short, with 9 bases between. CDR1 is SEHNR, CDR2 FQNEAQ, per germline (reference sequence). This CDR3 is 15 amino acids long. CDR3 sequence: CASSSPGTNTGELFF. Here the CDR3 DNA reads TGTGCCAGCAGCTCCCCAGGGACGAACACCGGGGAGCTGTTTTTT.

This clonotype occurred many times. The chain couples TRBV10-3 to TRBJ1-4, with D possibly being TRBD1 (5 bases). V was clipped by 3 bases and J by 5 bases, with 10 bases between them. The CDR3 loop spans 14 amino acids. Germline CDR1 and CDR2: ENHRY and SYGVKD. CDR3 in amino acids: CAISDDRPNEKLFF. The CDR3 DNA sequence: TGTGCCATCAGTGACGACAGACCGAATGAAAAACTGTTTTTT.

In this sample, this clonotype turned up a few times. This chain uses TRBV20-1 with TRBJ1-5, with D possibly TRBD1 on 5 matching bases. This CDR3 has 13 amino acids. Between the trimmed V and J ends, which lost 5 bases and 4 bases, there was a span of 12 bases. Germline V gene lookup returns CDR1 DFQATT and CDR2 SNEGSKA (reference sequence). CDR3 DNA: TGCAGTGCTCCAAGGGGACCGAATCAGCCCCAGCATTTT. This gives the protein CSAPRGPNQPQHF.

The gene calls are TRBV20-1 and TRBJ2-7, with 7 bases lining up with TRBD1. From germline, CDR1 is DFQATT and CDR2 SNEGSKA (reference sequence). V lost 6 bases to trimming and J lost 5 bases; unmatched junction nucleotides: 10. This CDR3 region has 13 residues. The CDR3 loop is CSARPGTDDEQYF. DNA of the CDR3: TGCAGTGCCCGTCCCGGGACAGACGACGAGCAGTACTTC.

This clonotype was detected many times. CDR3 DNA: TGTGCCAGCAGCCGGACGAGGGGGCTAGAGACCCAGTACTTC. Translation gives CASSRTRGLETQYF. The chain uses TRBV3-1 and TRBJ2-5; the match to TRBD1 covers 7 bases. Per the germline V gene, CDR1 is LGHDT and CDR2 is YNNKEL (reference sequence). Trimming cost V 4 bases and J 4 bases; bases outside gene matches: 6. This CDR3 has 14 residues.

This clonotype was picked up a small number of times. CDR3: CASSPLGTQYNSPLHF. The CDR3 DNA is TGTGCCAGCAGCCCCCTGGGGACACAGTATAATTCACCCCTCCACTTT. This chain links TRBV7-9 with TRBJ1-6; tentative D call: TRBD1 (6 bases). CDR3 size: 16 residues. With 5 bases removed from V and 4 bases from J, the gap between germline ends came to 15 bases. In germline, CDR1 is SEHNR, CDR2 FQNEAQ (reference sequence). The variable domain in full, with the rest retrieved from reference TRBV7-9 and TRBJ1-6, is DTGVSQNPRHKITKRGQNVTFRCDPISEHNRLYWYRQTLGQGPEFLTYFQNEAQLEKSRLLSDRFSAERPKGSFSTLEIQRTEQGDSAMYLCASSPLGTQYNSPLHFGNGTRLTVT.

This clonotype was found many times. V and J are TRBV19 and TRBJ2-1; the match to TRBD1 covers 7 bases. This CDR3 is built from 15 residues. Germline CDR1 is LNHDA and CDR2 is SQIVND (reference sequence). V was clipped by 5 bases and J by 6 bases; unmatched bases: 10. CDR3 sequence reads: CASSSTGVIGNEQFF. Written as DNA, the CDR3 is TGTGCCAGTAGTTCTACAGGGGTTATAGGCAATGAGCAGTTCTTC.

There are a few counts of this clonotype. The chain links TRBV3-1 to TRBJ2-3; D is undetermined. V lost 6 bases, J lost 4 bases, and 8 bases lay in between. This CDR3 has 12 residues. Per the germline V gene, CDR1 is LGHDT and CDR2 is YNNKEL (reference sequence). CDR3 region: CASRGYADTQYF. The CDR3 bases are TGTGCCAGCAGAGGCTACGCAGATACGCAGTATTTT.

The V and J genes are TRBV7-2 and TRBJ1-1; D call uncertain. The germline V gene encodes CDR1 SGHTA and CDR2 FQGNSA. The CDR3 is made up of 13 amino acids. V was cut by 2 bases and J by 2 bases, with 6 bases left in between. The DNA of the CDR3 is TGTGCCAGCAGCTTACTGGACAACACTGAAGCTTTCTTT. Translating gives CASSLLDNTEAFF.

The sample holds a few counts of this clonotype. V usage is TRBV7-2 and J usage is TRBJ1-2, with TRBD1 matching 8 bases. Germline trimming cut 1 base from V and 8 bases from J; bases unmatched to any gene: 12. The CDR3 is made up of 16 amino acids. Germline lookup yields CDR1 SGHTA and CDR2 FQGNSA. DNA for the CDR3: TGTGCCAGCAGCTTAGAGTCTGGACAGGGAGGCGGAGGCTACACCTTC. This encodes CASSLESGQGGGGYTF. The variable domain in full, with the rest retrieved from reference TRBV7-2 and TRBJ1-2, is GAGVSQSPSNKVTEKGKDVELRCDPISGHTALYWYRQSLGQGLEFLIYFQGNSAPDKSGLPSDRFSAERTGGSVSTLTIQRTQQEDSAVYLCASSLESGQGGGGYTFGSGTRLTVV.

V usage is TRBV20-1 and J usage is TRBJ2-3; D not resolved. Trimming left V 3 bases short and J 4 bases short, with 5 bases between. The CDR3 has 11 residues. Germline CDR1 reads DFQATT; CDR2 reads SNEGSKA (reference sequence). The CDR3: CSARAADTQYF. The CDR3, as DNA: TGCAGTGCTAGGGCGGCAGATACGCAGTATTTT.

On this clonotype itself: A single base separates this from a much larger clone, so it may be a read error. The final CDR3 position lacks the conserved phenylalanine or tryptophan, pointing to a likely read error. The V and J genes are TRBV6-5 and TRBJ1-6; TRBD1 agrees at 9 bases. The CDR3 covers 14 residues. Looked up from germline, CDR1 is MNHEY and CDR2 is SVGAGI. Trimming at V came to 5 bases and at J to 6 bases, leaving 2 bases not matched to a gene. CDR3 nucleotide sequence: TGTGCCAGCAGTGACAGGGGGGGTAATTCACCCCTCCACTTA. Encoded protein: CASSDRGGNSPLHL.

This clonotype was seen at least ten times. The chain joins TRBV28 to TRBJ1-1; tentatively, D is TRBD1 (6 bases). The CDR3 is 16 amino acids. Germline V CDR1 and CDR2: MDHEN, SYDVKM. V was pared by 3 bases and J by 3 bases, with 17 bases between. The CDR3 coding sequence is TGTGCCAGCAGTTTTCCAGGGGTCGGGGTCGACACTGAAGCTTTCTTT. This sequence encodes CASSFPGVGVDTEAFF. The variable domain in full, completed from reference TRBV28 and TRBJ1-1, reads DVKVTQSSRYLVKRTGEKVFLECVQDMDHENMFWYRQDPGLGLRLIYFSYDVKMKEKGDIPEGYSVSREKKERFSLILESASTNQTSMYLCASSFPGVGVDTEAFFGQGTRLTVV.